One sample yielded the 8 T cell receptor beta chains listed below, sequenced in a study of blood T cell repertoires in COVID-19. The method was immunoSEQ multiplex PCR; TCRdb's version includes in-frame clones alone and lacks a portion of them. This table has tens of thousands of clones, 75% to 90% appearing once. Sequenced: peripheral blood. The receptors stem from a woman aged 65 to 85 with acute or convalescent COVID-19.

V gene TRBV7-9 combines with J gene TRBJ1-4; a possible D gene is TRBD1 (6 bases). Germline-derived CDR1 and CDR2 are SEHNR and FQNEAQ (reference sequence). Trimming pared 2 bases from V and 5 bases from J, leaving 15 bases between. The CDR3 runs to 16 residues. CDR3 protein: CASSLILGQWNEKLFF. The CDR3 nucleotides read TGTGCCAGCAGCTTAATCCTCGGACAGTGGAATGAAAAACTGTTTTTT.

The J gene is TRBJ2-2, the V gene TRBV28, with TRBD1 matching 8 bases. The junction had 10 bases not matched to a gene; V was cut back by 8 bases and J by 5 bases. The CDR3 contains 15 residues. CDR1 MDHEN and CDR2 SYDVKM come from the germline V gene. CDR3 coding DNA: TGTGCCAGCCTCGGACAGGGCGGTTTGACCGGGGAGCTGTTTTTT. Translated: CASLGQGGLTGELFF.

The genes are TRBV28 and TRBJ2-3, with 11 bases identical to TRBD2. From germline, CDR1 is MDHEN and CDR2 SYDVKM. The CDR3 runs to 20 residues. J lost 0 bases, V lost 1 base, and 12 bases had no gene match. The DNA for the CDR3 is TGTGCCAGCAGTTTATTAAATGCCATTATAGCGGGGGGGAGCACAGATACGCAGTATTTT. Its protein product is CASSLLNAIIAGGSTDTQYF.

The chain joins TRBV29-1 to TRBJ1-4, with 8 bases that match TRBD1. Looked up from germline, CDR1 is SQVTM and CDR2 is ANQGSEA. Unmatched junction bases numbered 6, after V lost 4 bases and J lost 8 bases. CDR3 length: 13 amino acids. CDR3 residues: CSVAGTGSEKLFF. The CDR3 DNA reads TGCAGCGTTGCCGGGACAGGAAGCGAAAAACTGTTTTTT.

The CDR3 bases are TGTGCCAGCAGTGTCCTAGGATCCGGCACAGATACGCAGTATTTT. Protein product: CASSVLGSGTDTQYF. The rearrangement joins TRBV6-2 or TRBV6-3 to TRBJ2-3; D is uncertain. The CDR3 length is 15 residues. With 5 bases removed from V and 1 base from J, the gap between germline ends came to 13 bases. Germline V gives CDR1 MNHEY, CDR2 SVGEGT.

The J gene is TRBJ2-3, the V gene TRBV7-2; 7 positions match TRBD1. CDR3 length: 15 residues. Germline V gives CDR1 SGHTA, CDR2 FQGNSA. The trim removed 5 bases at V and 3 bases at J, leaving 8 bases unmatched. The CDR3 here is CASSLTSDRTDTQYF. CDR3 in DNA: TGTGCCAGCAGCCTGACCTCGGACAGGACAGATACGCAGTATTTT.

V is TRBV6-5 and J is TRBJ2-7, with 7 bases that match TRBD1. Germline values: CDR1 MNHEY, CDR2 SVGAGI. Trimming cost V 9 bases and J 3 bases; bases outside gene matches: 11. CDR3 length: 14 residues. The CDR3 DNA reads as TGTGCCAGTTCCCGGGACAGTCTCAACTACGAGCAGTACGTC. This translates into CASSRDSLNYEQYV.

Note on this clone: At one end the junction does not follow the germline gene, possibly because of a read error. This chain links TRBV6-5 with TRBJ1-1, with TRBD1 matching over 9 bases. From germline, CDR1 is MNHEY and CDR2 SVGAGI. The CDR3 contains 15 residues. Here the CDR3 reads CASSDSTGGNTEAFF. The CDR3, as DNA: TGTGCCAGCAGTGACTCGACAGGGGGAAACACTGAAGCTTTCTTT.